These T cell receptor beta chains were read from a single sample in a study of metastatic and nonmetastatic thyroid tumors. TCRdb re-clonotyped the PCR reads through MiXCR. The sample lists around 17,000 clones, 25% occurring once. Sequenced material: adjacent normal tissue. The receptors stem from a female donor with papillary thyroid cancer or a benign thyroid nodule (not recorded which). Some clones in this sample may be carry-over from other donors' samples. Each CDR3 is given without its conserved first and last residue. Rows may omit the clone size; those that give it use once, few, many or a size class.

J gene | V gene | clone size | CDR3 protein
TRBJ1-2 | TRBV2 | few | ASSDRTRSGYT
TRBJ2-3 | TRBV28 | NA | ASSLRFIPSTDTQY
TRBJ2-7 | TRBV7-6 | once | ASSAGACLITEQY
TRBJ2-7 | TRBV7-6 | NA | ASSLEMTGNYEQY
TRBJ2-2 | TRBV20-1 | few | SARAPGPNTGELF
TRBJ1-6 | TRBV6-1 | NA | ASTTGTQNSPLH
TRBJ2-3 | TRBV11-2 | NA | ASSLDLLDTQY
TRBJ2-1 | TRBV20-1 | medium-sized | SAVDYGEGPGEQF
TRBJ1-1 | TRBV3-1 | NA | ASSQVGQGVEAF
TRBJ2-5 | TRBV10-1 | large | ASSEFAGEETQY
TRBJ2-1 | TRBV28 | few | ASSLGVRFRGTYNEQF
TRBJ2-1 | TRBV28 | NA | ASINHLYSRDGDTNEQF
TRBJ1-2 | TRBV6-5 | few | ASSYSTIGTHRGGYT
TRBJ1-5 | TRBV6-1 | few | ASSESGKSQPQH
TRBJ2-7 | TRBV12-3/TRBV12-4 | NA | ASSPELALSSYEQY
TRBJ1-1 | TRBV6-2/TRBV6-3 | few | ASSYSLGRNTEAF
TRBJ2-7 | TRBV6-2/TRBV6-3 | NA | ASSYSFQGGRY
TRBJ2-4 | TRBV2 | NA | ASSYFRGQNIQY
TRBJ1-3 | TRBV12-3/TRBV12-4 | NA | ASSPTGLRNTIY